The T cell receptor (beta chain) under discussion was sequenced for a study of T cell repertoires in cytomegalovirus infection. Overall study findings and caveats: HLA-C-restricted CMV clonotypes gave the most frequent clonotype in two of eight donors.

TCRdb reanalysed the reads using MiXCR and keeps one entry per CDR3 protein. The repertoire holds hundreds of thousands of distinct CDR3 sequences, with around 32% as singletons. This clonotype was observed a few times. Its target is not known. Germline CDR1 is SGHNT and CDR2 is YYREEE (reference sequence). With 4 bases clipped from V and 9 bases from J, the junction kept 6 bases outside the gene matches. This CDR3 is built from 15 residues. The chain has TRBV5-4 and TRBJ2-6; 11 bases align to TRBD1. This receptor was taken from a human donor in good health (CMV status not recorded). Some clones in this sample may be carry-over from other donors' samples. The sequencing here drew on cultured PBMCs, taken from culture after CMV antigen stimulation. CDR3 coding DNA: TGTGCCAGCAGCCTACGGGACAGGGGGTTCAACGTCCTGACTTTC. It translates to CASSLRDRGFNVLTF.